Below, 21 T cell receptor beta chains from the same sample are listed, as sequenced in a study of graft-versus-host responses after intestinal transplantation (dated by TCRdb to 2020 to 2022). To isolate intraepithelial and lamina propria lymphocytes from graft specimens, dithiothreitol, EDTA incubations and collagenase D digestion were used. Library construction relied on the immunoSEQ multiplex PCR assay. Sourced from immuneACCESS, this table was stored by TCRdb with only in-frame sequences that have V and J called. A share of the clones is absent; for the studies checked, an unresolved V gene accounts for under half, and the remainder has no known explanation. The sample table lists around 15,000 clones, around three fifths of them with a count of one. Clones ranked in the top ten supply roughly 13% of the sample. Here the sequenced sample was ileum tissue, taken 524 days after transplant. All receptors derive from a human patient who received an intestinal transplant, so some T cells may come from the graft donor.

The rearrangement uses TRBV27 and TRBJ2-3, with D perhaps TRBD1 (7 bases). Germline V CDR1 and CDR2: MNHEY, SMNVEV (reference sequence). This CDR3 is 19 amino acids long. The germline V and J ends were trimmed by 5 bases and 2 bases, with 26 bases remaining between them. Written as DNA, the CDR3 is TGTGCCAGCAGTCCGATATGGGGGAGGACAGGTTTGTTCACAGATACGCAGTATTTT. The encoded protein is CASSPIWGRTGLFTDTQYF.

This clone was seen only a few times. The V call is TRBV6-5, the J call TRBJ2-5, with 7 bases fitting TRBD2. J gave up 2 bases and V 6 bases, and 6 bases lay outside the gene matches. CDR1 and CDR2 (germline): MNHEY, SVGAGI. The CDR3 covers 14 residues. The CDR3 sequence: CASSQPGGQETQYF. The CDR3 nucleotides read TGTGCCAGCAGCCAACCGGGAGGTCAAGAGACCCAGTACTTC.

This clone is medium-sized. The chain combines TRBV27 with TRBJ2-1; TRBD2 aligns across 8 bases. The germline V gene encodes CDR1 MNHEY and CDR2 SMNVEV (reference sequence). There are 18 residues in the CDR3. After removal of 4 bases from V and 4 bases from J, the junction contained 15 bases not matched to a gene. CDR3 sequence reads: CASSSDILTSGLYNEQFF. The CDR3 coding sequence is TGTGCCAGCAGTTCAGACATCCTAACTAGCGGACTATACAATGAGCAGTTCTTC.

J is TRBJ2-1 and V is TRBV7-2; 8 bases are shared with TRBD1. Germline CDR1 and CDR2: SGHTA and FQGNSA. This CDR3 comprises 15 residues. V lost 5 bases and J lost 4; bases outside the gene matches: 7. CDR3 sequence: CASSPDRGLYNEQFF. CDR3 nucleotides: TGTGCCAGCAGCCCCGACAGGGGTTTATACAATGAGCAGTTCTTC.

The chain uses TRBV10-3 and TRBJ2-3; 10 nucleotides line up with TRBD2. Germline CDR1 and CDR2: ENHRY and SYGVKD. This CDR3 is 16 amino acids long. The junction had 15 bases not matched to a gene; V was cut back by 7 bases and J by 8 bases. The CDR3 DNA sequence: TGTGCCATCACCTCGTGGGAAGCGGGGGGGCCTGTTACGCAGTATTTT. This translates into CAITSWEAGGPVTQYF.

CDR3: CASNDRGSFGSPLHF. The CDR3 DNA follows: TGTGCCAGCAACGACAGGGGTAGTTTCGGTTCACCCCTCCACTTT. J is TRBJ1-6 and V is TRBV27; 8 nucleotides line up with TRBD1. CDR1 and CDR2 (germline): MNHEY, SMNVEV (reference sequence). J lost 9 bases, V lost 7 bases, and 11 bases had no gene match. The CDR3 is 15 amino acids.

The chain carries TRBV11-1 and TRBJ2-1; 12 bases line up with TRBD2. This CDR3 has 16 residues. The V gene's germline CDR1 is SGHAT and CDR2 FQDESV (reference sequence). V lost 5 bases, J lost 4 bases, and 6 bases stayed unmatched. CDR3 DNA: TGTGCCAGCAGCCTTCTAGCGGGGGGGATGTACAATGAGCAGTTCTTC. It codes for CASSLLAGGMYNEQFF. The full variable domain, rest sourced from reference TRBV11-1 and TRBJ2-1, is EAEVAQSPRYKITEKSQAVAFWCDPISGHATLYWYRQILGQGPELLVQFQDESVVDDSQLPKDRFSAERLKGVDSTLKIQPAELGDSAMYLCASSLLAGGMYNEQFFGPGTRLTVL.

The chain has TRBV2 and TRBJ2-7, with no clear D. In germline, CDR1 is SNHLY, CDR2 FYNNEI. V dropped 4 bases and J dropped 1 base, with 5 bases sitting between them. CDR3 length equals 12 residues. The CDR3 here is CASSVVSYEQYF. The CDR3 DNA reads as TGTGCCAGCAGTGTCGTATCCTACGAGCAGTACTTC.

This clone is labeled medium-sized. The V and J genes are TRBV27 and TRBJ2-1; a weak D match, TRBD1 (6 bases). From germline, CDR1 is MNHEY and CDR2 SMNVEV (reference sequence). The germline V and J ends were trimmed by 1 base and 0 bases, with 10 bases remaining between them. CDR3 length equals 16 residues. DNA of the CDR3: TGTGCCAGCAGTTTATACGAGACAGGCTCCTACAATGAGCAGTTCTTC. This translates into CASSLYETGSYNEQFF.

The table lists this clone with a few counts. The chain combines TRBV7-8 with TRBJ1-2; 9 nucleotides agree with TRBD1. The CDR3 runs to 17 residues. Per germline, CDR1 SGHVS and CDR2 FQNEAQ. With V trimmed by 5 bases and J by 13 bases, 23 bases remained unmatched. The CDR3 coding sequence is TGTGCCAGCAGCCCCCGGGACAGGGAGCAGGGGGCTACCACGGGCACCTTC. Residues: CASSPRDREQGATTGTF.

The J gene is TRBJ1-2, the V gene TRBV6-5; 9 nucleotides agree with TRBD1. Per the germline V gene, CDR1 is MNHEY and CDR2 is SVGAGI. The CDR3 extends over 13 amino acids. V lost 6 bases, J lost 8 bases, and 7 bases stayed unmatched. In nucleotides, the CDR3 is TGTGCCAGCAGCCCGGACAGGGGAGGCGGCTACACCTTC. Amino acid sequence: CASSPDRGGGYTF.

The rearrangement links TRBV19 to TRBJ2-5; 9 bases line up with TRBD2. Germline V gene lookup returns CDR1 LNHDA and CDR2 SQIVND (reference sequence). This CDR3 has 15 amino acids. V lost 1 base and J lost 4; bases outside the gene matches: 4. DNA for the CDR3: TGTGCCAGTAGTATAGGCGGGGGGGGAGGAGAGACCCAGTACTTC. Amino acid sequence: CASSIGGGGGETQYF. Based on the CDR3 plus reference TRBV19 and TRBJ2-5, the full variable domain is DGGITQSPKYLFRKEGQNVTLSCEQNLNHDAMYWYRQDPGQGLRLIYYSQIVNDFQKGDIAEGYSVSREKKESFPLTVTSAQKNPTAFYLCASSIGGGGGETQYFGPGTRLLVL.

The chain combines TRBV11-3 with TRBJ2-1; D may be TRBD2 (5 bases). V lost 0 bases and J 2 bases, leaving 11 bases between the germline ends. The germline gives CDR1 SGHNT, CDR2 YENEEA. The CDR3 extends over 16 amino acids. DNA of the CDR3: TGTGCCAGCAGCTTAGAACGCGGGCCCCCCTACAATGAGCAGTTCTTC. Protein sequence: CASSLERGPPYNEQFF.

V and J are TRBV11-2 and TRBJ1-1, with 7 bases that match TRBD1. The germline V gene has CDR1 SGHAT and CDR2 FQNNGV. J gave up 6 bases and V 5 bases, and 24 bases lay outside the gene matches. The CDR3 is 19 amino acids. The DNA for the CDR3 is TGTGCCAGCAGCCTTTCCCGGGCCCCAGGGGGTATCAGTGCGGCTGAAGCTTTCTTT. This gives the protein CASSLSRAPGGISAAEAFF.

This chain connects TRBV9 to TRBJ2-3, with TRBD1 as a possible D gene (5 bases). V gave up 0 bases and J gave up 3 bases, with 11 bases separating them. Germline loops: CDR1 SGDLS, CDR2 YYNGEE. This CDR3 spans 15 amino acids. In DNA form, the CDR3 reads TGTGCCAGCAGCGTAGGTGCAGGGTTGACAGATACGCAGTATTTT. Translated, it gives CASSVGAGLTDTQYF.

The chain uses TRBV19 and TRBJ1-6; 8 nucleotides agree with TRBD1. Germline V gene data show CDR1 as LNHDA and CDR2 as SQIVND (reference sequence). V was pared by 2 bases and J by 10 bases, with 7 bases of the junction left unmatched. This CDR3 is built from 15 residues. This chain's CDR3 is CASSIFGQGRSPLHF. In DNA, the CDR3 is TGTGCCAGTAGTATATTTGGACAGGGAAGATCACCCCTCCACTTT.

This clone turned up a few times. This chain connects TRBV5-1 to TRBJ1-1; D gene uncertain. V was pared by 0 bases and J by 1 base, with 4 bases between. The germline V gene encodes CDR1 SGHRS and CDR2 YFSETQ. The CDR3 loop spans 13 amino acids. CDR3 bases: TGCGCCAGCAGCTTGGAAGCGAACACTGAAGCTTTCTTT. Translated, it gives CASSLEANTEAFF.

This clone occurred a few times. J is TRBJ2-4 and V is TRBV29-1, with D perhaps TRBD2 (6 bases). V was clipped by 5 bases and J by 6 bases, with 14 bases between them. The CDR3 consists of 13 residues. The germline CDR1 and CDR2 sequences are SQVTM and ANQGSEA. The CDR3 DNA is TGCAGCGTTCTCTGGAGGGGAGGAAACATTCAGTACTTC. This sequence encodes CSVLWRGGNIQYF.

The rearrangement uses TRBV4-1 and TRBJ2-5; the match to TRBD2 covers 9 bases. Germline V gene lookup returns CDR1 MGHRA and CDR2 YSYEKL. The CDR3 is 19 amino acids. V lost 0 bases to trimming and J lost 5 bases; unmatched junction nucleotides: 16. The CDR3 DNA reads as TGCGCCAGCAGCCAAGAAGGAGGCCCGTGGCGGGGGGGTACTGAGACCCAGTACTTC. Translated, it gives CASSQEGGPWRGGTETQYF.

This chain connects TRBV6-5 to TRBJ2-2; D gene unclear. The CDR3 totals 15 residues. The V end lost 2 bases, the J end lost 3 bases, and 10 bases lay between the germline ends. The germline V gene encodes CDR1 MNHEY and CDR2 SVGAGI. The CDR3 sequence: CASSYGQPHTGELFF. The CDR3 coding sequence is TGTGCCAGCAGTTACGGGCAGCCTCACACCGGGGAGCTGTTTTTT.

For the CDR3, the DNA is TGTGCCAGCAGCTTAGACAGGGGGCGCTACGAGCAGTACTTC. Residues: CASSLDRGRYEQYF. The V call is TRBV7-2, the J call TRBJ2-7; 9 bases fit TRBD1. The CDR3 has 14 residues. Germline CDR1 reads SGHTA; CDR2 reads FQGNSA. Trimming at V came to 1 base and at J to 3 bases, leaving 1 base not matched to a gene.